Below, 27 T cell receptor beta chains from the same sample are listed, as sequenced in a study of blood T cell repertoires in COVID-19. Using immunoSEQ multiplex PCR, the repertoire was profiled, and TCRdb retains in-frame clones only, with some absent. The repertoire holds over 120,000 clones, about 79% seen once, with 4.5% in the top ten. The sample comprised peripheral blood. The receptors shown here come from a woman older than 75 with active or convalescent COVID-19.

The CDR3 coding sequence is TGCAGTGCAGCGGGAAAAGAGACCCAGTACTTC. Protein: CSAAGKETQYF. This chain connects TRBV20-1 to TRBJ2-5, with TRBD2 matching over 7 bases. This CDR3 spans 11 amino acids. V lost 6 bases to trimming and J lost 3 bases; unmatched junction nucleotides: 1. CDR1 and CDR2 (germline): DFQATT, SNEGSKA (reference sequence).

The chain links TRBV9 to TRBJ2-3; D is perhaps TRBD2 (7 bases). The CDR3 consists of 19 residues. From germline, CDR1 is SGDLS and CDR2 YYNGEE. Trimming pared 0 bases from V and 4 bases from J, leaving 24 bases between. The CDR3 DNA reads TGTGCCAGCAGCGTAGCCCGTTTTGGAGGAGGGGGGGCAGCAGATACGCAGTATTTT. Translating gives CASSVARFGGGGAADTQYF. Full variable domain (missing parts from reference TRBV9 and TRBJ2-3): DSGVTQTPKHLITATGQRVTLRCSPRSGDLSVYWYQQSLDQGLQFLIQYYNGEERAKGNILERFSAQQFPDLHSELNLSSLELGDSALYFCASSVARFGGGGAADTQYFGPGTRLTVL.

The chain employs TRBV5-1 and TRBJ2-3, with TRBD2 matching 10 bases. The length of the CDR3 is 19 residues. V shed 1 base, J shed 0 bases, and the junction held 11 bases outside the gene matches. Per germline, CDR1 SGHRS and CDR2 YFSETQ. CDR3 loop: CASSLSLAGVSTSTDTQYF. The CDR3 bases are TGCGCCAGCAGCTTGAGTCTAGCGGGGGTCTCCACTAGCACAGATACGCAGTATTTT.

In nucleotides, the CDR3 is TGTGCCTGGAGTGTACGGGGGATTAACTATGGCTACACCTTC. This gives the protein CAWSVRGINYGYTF. V gene TRBV30 combines with J gene TRBJ1-2, with D maybe TRBD1 (5 bases). Trimming cost V 0 bases and J 1 base, with 9 bases left between them. CDR1 and CDR2 (germline): GTSNPN, SVGIG (reference sequence). The CDR3 is 14 residues long.

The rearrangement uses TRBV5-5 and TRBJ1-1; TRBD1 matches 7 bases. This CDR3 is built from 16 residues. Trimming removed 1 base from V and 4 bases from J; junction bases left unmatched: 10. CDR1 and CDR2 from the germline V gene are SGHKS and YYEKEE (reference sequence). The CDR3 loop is CASSLYQGEVGTEAFF. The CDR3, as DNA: TGTGCCAGCAGCTTGTACCAGGGGGAGGTAGGCACTGAAGCTTTCTTT.

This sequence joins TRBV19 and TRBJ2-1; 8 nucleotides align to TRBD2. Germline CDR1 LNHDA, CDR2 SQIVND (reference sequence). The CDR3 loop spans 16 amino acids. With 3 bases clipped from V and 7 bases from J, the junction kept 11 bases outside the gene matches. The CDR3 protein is CASSIGGGTSRNEQFF. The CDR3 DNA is TGTGCCAGTAGTATTGGCGGGGGGACCTCTAGGAATGAGCAGTTCTTC.

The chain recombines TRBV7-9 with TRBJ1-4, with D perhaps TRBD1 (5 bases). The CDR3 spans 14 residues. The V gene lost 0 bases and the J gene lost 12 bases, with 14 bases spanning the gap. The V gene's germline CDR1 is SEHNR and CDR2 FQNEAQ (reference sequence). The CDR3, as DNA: TGTGCCAGCAGCTTAGCGTCGGGGGGTTTTGAACTGTTTTTT. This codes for CASSLASGGFELFF.

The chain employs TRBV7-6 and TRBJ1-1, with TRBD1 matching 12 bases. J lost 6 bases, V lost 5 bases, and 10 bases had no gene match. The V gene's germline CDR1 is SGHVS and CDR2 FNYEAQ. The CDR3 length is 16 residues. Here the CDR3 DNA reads TGTGCCAGCAGCCTTGGGACAGGGGGCCCCACGGCTGAAGCTTTCTTT. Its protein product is CASSLGTGGPTAEAFF.

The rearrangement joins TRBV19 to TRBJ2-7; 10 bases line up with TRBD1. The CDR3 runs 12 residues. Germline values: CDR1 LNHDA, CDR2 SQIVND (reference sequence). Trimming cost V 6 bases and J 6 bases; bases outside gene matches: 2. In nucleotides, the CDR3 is TGTGCCAGTAGCAGGACAGGGGGCGAGCAGTACTTC. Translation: CASSRTGGEQYF.

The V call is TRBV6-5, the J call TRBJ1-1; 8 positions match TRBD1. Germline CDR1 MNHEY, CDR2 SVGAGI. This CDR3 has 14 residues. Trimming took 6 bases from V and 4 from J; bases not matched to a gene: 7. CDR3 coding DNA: TGTGCCAGCAGACGGACAGGGATGGGCACTGAAGCTTTCTTT. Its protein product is CASRRTGMGTEAFF.

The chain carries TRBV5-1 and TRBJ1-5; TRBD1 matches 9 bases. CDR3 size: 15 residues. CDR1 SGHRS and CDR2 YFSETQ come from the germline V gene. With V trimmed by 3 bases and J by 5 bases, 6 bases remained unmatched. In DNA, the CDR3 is TGCGCCAGCAGCTCGGGGGACAGGGAGGATCAGCCCCAGCATTTT. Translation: CASSSGDREDQPQHF.

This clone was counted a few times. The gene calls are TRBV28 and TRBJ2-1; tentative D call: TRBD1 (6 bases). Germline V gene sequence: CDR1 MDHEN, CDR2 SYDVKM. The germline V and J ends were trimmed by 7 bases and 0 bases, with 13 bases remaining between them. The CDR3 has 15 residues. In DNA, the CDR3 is TGTGCCAGCACCTCCAGGGGCGGCTCCTACAATGAGCAGTTCTTC. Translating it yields CASTSRGGSYNEQFF.

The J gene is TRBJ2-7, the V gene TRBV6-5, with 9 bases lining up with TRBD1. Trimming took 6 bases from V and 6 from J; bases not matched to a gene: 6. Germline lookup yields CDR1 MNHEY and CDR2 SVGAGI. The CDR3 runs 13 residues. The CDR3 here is CASSKGTGFEQYF. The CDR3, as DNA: TGTGCCAGCAGCAAGGGGACAGGGTTCGAGCAGTACTTC.

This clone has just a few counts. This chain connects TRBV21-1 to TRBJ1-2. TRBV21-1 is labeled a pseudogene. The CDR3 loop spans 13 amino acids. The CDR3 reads CASSPRRYGGYTF. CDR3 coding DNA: TGTGCCAGCAGCCCCAGGAGGTATGGAGGCTACACCTTC.

The CDR3 region has the DNA TGTGCCAGCAGTTGGGGACAGAACACTGAAGCTTTCTTT. Translated, it gives CASSWGQNTEAFF. The rearrangement links TRBV6-5 to TRBJ1-1; D is possibly TRBD1 (6 bases). This CDR3 is 13 amino acids long. The V gene lost 4 bases and the J gene lost 1 base, with 7 bases spanning the gap. Per germline, CDR1 MNHEY and CDR2 SVGAGI.

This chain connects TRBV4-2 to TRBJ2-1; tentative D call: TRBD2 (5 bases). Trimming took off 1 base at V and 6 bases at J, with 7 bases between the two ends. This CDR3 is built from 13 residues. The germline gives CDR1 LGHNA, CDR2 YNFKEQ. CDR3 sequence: CASSQAGSNEQFF. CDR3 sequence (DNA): TGTGCCAGCAGCCAAGCTGGGAGCAATGAGCAGTTCTTC.

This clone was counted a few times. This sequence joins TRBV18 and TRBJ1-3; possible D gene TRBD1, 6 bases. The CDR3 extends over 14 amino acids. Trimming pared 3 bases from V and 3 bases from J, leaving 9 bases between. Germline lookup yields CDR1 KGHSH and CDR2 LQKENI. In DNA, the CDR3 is TGTGCCAGCTCACCGGGGACAAGTGGAAACACCATATATTTT. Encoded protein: CASSPGTSGNTIYF.

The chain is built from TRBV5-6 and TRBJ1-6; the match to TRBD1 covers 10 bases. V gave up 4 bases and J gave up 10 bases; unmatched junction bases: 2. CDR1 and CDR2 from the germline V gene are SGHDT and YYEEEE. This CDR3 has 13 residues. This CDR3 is CASSVDRGSPLHF. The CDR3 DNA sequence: TGTGCCAGCAGCGTGGACAGGGGGTCACCCCTCCACTTT.

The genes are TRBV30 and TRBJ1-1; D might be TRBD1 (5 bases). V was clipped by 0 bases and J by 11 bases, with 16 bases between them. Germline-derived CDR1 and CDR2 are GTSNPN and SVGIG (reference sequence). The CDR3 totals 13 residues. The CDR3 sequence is CAWSVPPGLGAFF. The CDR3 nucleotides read TGTGCCTGGAGTGTACCGCCAGGGCTCGGTGCTTTCTTT.

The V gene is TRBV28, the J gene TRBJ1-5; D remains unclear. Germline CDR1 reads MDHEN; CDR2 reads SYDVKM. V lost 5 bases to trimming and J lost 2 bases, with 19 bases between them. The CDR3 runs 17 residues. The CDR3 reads CASSTVGGMAGNQPQHF. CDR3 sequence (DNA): TGTGCCAGCAGTACGGTGGGCGGGATGGCGGGCAATCAGCCCCAGCATTTT.

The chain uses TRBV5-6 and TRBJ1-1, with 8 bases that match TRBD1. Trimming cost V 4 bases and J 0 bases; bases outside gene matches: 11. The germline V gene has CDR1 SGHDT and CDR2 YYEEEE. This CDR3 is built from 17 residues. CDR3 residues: CASSRQTWTGMNTEAFF. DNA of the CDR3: TGTGCCAGCAGCCGACAGACCTGGACAGGGATGAACACTGAAGCTTTCTTT.

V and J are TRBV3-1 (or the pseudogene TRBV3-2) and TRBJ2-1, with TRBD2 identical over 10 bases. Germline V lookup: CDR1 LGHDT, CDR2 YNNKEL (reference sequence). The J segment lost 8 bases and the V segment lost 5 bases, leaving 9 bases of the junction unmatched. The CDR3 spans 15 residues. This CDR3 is CASSTSGGAKDEQFF. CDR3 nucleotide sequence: TGTGCCAGCAGCACCAGCGGGGGGGCGAAGGATGAGCAGTTCTTC.

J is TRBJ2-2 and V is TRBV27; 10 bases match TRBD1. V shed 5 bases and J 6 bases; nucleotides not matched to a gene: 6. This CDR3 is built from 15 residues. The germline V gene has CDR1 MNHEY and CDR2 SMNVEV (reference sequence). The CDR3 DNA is TGTGCCAGCAGTCCCCGGACAGGGGGGGCCGGGGAGCTGTTTTTT. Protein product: CASSPRTGGAGELFF.

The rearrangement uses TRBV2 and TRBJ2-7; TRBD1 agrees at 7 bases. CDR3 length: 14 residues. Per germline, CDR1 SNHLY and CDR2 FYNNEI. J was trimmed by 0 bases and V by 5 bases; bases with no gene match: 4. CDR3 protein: CASSSDRVSYEQYF. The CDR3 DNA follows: TGTGCCAGCAGTTCCGACAGGGTCTCCTACGAGCAGTACTTC.

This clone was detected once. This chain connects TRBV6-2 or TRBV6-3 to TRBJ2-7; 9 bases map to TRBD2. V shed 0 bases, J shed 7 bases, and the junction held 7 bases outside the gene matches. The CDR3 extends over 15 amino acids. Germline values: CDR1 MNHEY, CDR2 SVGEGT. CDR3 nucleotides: TGTGCCAGCAGTTACTCCCAGGCGGGGGGGATGGAGCAGTACTTC. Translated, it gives CASSYSQAGGMEQYF.

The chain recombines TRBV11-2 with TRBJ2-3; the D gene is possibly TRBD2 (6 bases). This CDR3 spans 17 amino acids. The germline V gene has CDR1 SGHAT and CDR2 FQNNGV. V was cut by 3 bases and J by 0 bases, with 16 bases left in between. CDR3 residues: CASSLVGGWSSTDTQYF. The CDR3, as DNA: TGTGCCAGCAGCTTGGTTGGGGGGTGGTCTAGCACAGATACGCAGTATTTT.

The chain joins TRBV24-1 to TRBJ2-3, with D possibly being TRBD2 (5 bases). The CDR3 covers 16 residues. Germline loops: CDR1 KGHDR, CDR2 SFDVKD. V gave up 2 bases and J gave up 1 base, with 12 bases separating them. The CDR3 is CATSDSRRRGTDTQYF. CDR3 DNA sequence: TGTGCCACCAGTGATTCCCGCCGGCGGGGCACAGATACGCAGTATTTT.